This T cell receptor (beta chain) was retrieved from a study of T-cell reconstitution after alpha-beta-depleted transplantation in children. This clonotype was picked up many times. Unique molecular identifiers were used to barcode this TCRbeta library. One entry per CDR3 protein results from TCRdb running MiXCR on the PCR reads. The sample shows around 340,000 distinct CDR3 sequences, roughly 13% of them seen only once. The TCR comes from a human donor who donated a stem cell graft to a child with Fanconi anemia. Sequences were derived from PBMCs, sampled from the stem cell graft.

CDR3 DNA: TGTGCCAGCAGTTACCACAGCGAGCAGTTCTTC. Amino acid sequence: CASSYHSEQFF. The J gene is TRBJ2-1, the V gene TRBV12-3 or TRBV12-4; D gene ambiguous. V lost 4 bases to trimming and J lost 10 bases, with 8 bases between them. The CDR3 contains 11 residues.